This is a list of T cell receptor beta chains from one sample in a study of beta chain features in type 1 diabetes. Repertoires were generated with immunoSEQ multiplex PCR, while TCRdb's copy carries only in-frame clones and drops some. Of some 240,000 clones in the sample, 11% were seen once. Sequenced input: central memory CD4+ T cells from blood. The source is a young man in good health. The CDR3 runs from the conserved cysteine through the conserved F or W. D genes are given only for firm matches. Size is stated for part of the rows, as once, few or many counts, or as a class when the clone is expanded.

>TRBD1|TRBJ2-7|TRBV19|many
CASSRTGVYEQYF
TGTGCCAGTAGTCGGACAGGGGTCTACGAGCAGTACTTC
>TRBD2|TRBJ2-1|TRBV30|-
CAWTAGLSNEQFF
TGTGCCTGGACAGCGGGACTCTCCAATGAGCAGTTCTTC
>-|TRBJ2-2|TRBV2|many
CASSELPTGIPGELFF
TGTGCCAGCAGTGAACTACCTACAGGGATACCCGGGGAGCTGTTTTTT
>TRBD1|TRBJ2-5|TRBV25-1|few
CASSQGARETQYF
TGTGCCAGCAGTCAGGGGGCGCGGGAGACCCAGTACTTC
>TRBD1|TRBJ2-3|TRBV6-1|-
CASSEIGGYRGGHTQYF
TGTGCCAGCAGTGAAATCGGCGGCTACAGGGGTGGGCATACGCAGTATTTT
>-|TRBJ2-7|TRBV20-1|few
CSPLSGTEQYF
TGCAGTCCCCTAAGTGGGACCGAACAGTACTTC
>TRBD2|TRBJ2-4|TRBV5-4|few
CASSSPSGRNIQYF
TGTGCCAGCAGTTCACCTAGCGGGAGAAACATTCAGTACTTC
>-|TRBJ1-5|TRBV28|few
CASSSIRASNQPQHF
TGTGCCAGCAGTTCTATCCGGGCCTCGAATCAGCCCCAGCATTTT
>-|TRBJ2-1|TRBV14|-
CASSQDSGPYNEQFF
TGTGCCAGCAGCCAAGATTCTGGCCCCTACAATGAGCAGTTCTTC
>-|TRBJ2-1|TRBV5-1|-
CASSLLSDNEQFF
TGCGCCAGCAGCTTGCTCTCAGACAATGAGCAGTTCTTC
>-|TRBJ2-4|TRBV6-5|many
CASSYSLATAKNIQYF
TGTGCCAGCAGTTACAGTCTAGCGACAGCCAAAAACATTCAGTACTTC
>TRBD1|TRBJ1-1|TRBV29-1|-
CSALTGVNTEAFF
TGCAGCGCTCTGACAGGGGTGAACACTGAAGCTTTCTTT
>-|TRBJ2-5|TRBV5-4|few
CASSLASGAWETQYF
TGTGCCAGCAGCTTGGCATCAGGGGCGTGGGAGACCCAGTACTTC
>-|TRBJ1-2|TRBV20-1|few
CSARNDYGYTF
TGCAGTGCTAGAAACGACTATGGCTACACCTTC
>-|TRBJ1-5|TRBV6-5|many
CASSPQGVNQPQHF
TGTGCCAGCAGTCCACAGGGAGTAAATCAGCCCCAGCATTTT
>TRBD1|TRBJ1-1|TRBV5-4|-
CASSSPRTGNTEAFF
TGTGCCAGCAGCTCCCCGAGGACAGGCAACACTGAAGCTTTCTTT
>-|TRBJ1-4|TRBV27|many
CASRGDTRVGKLFF
TGTGCCAGCAGGGGCGACACTAGAGTGGGGAAACTGTTTTTT
>-|TRBJ2-7|TRBV30|-
CAWSWGIMYEQYF
TGTGCCTGGAGCTGGGGCATAATGTACGAGCAGTACTTC
>TRBD1|TRBJ2-1|TRBV5-1|once
CASSLVGQDINEQFF
TGCGCCAGCAGCTTGGTGGGACAGGACATCAATGAGCAGTTCTTC
>-|TRBJ2-1|TRBV11-2|few
CASSPRRGITYNEQFF
TGTGCCAGCAGCCCTCGGCGGGGAATCACCTACAATGAGCAGTTCTTC
>-|TRBJ1-2|TRBV4-2|few
CASSQARDYANYGYTF
TGTGCCAGCAGCCAAGCCCGGGACTACGCTAACTATGGCTACACCTTC
>-|TRBJ2-7|TRBV30|-
CAWSAERISYEQYF
TGTGCCTGGAGTGCCGAGCGGATCTCCTACGAGCAGTACTTC
>-|TRBJ2-3|TRBV4-1|-
CASSQGAFGSSTDTQYF
TGCGCCAGCAGCCAAGGGGCCTTTGGGTCTAGCACAGATACGCAGTATTTT
>-|TRBJ2-1|TRBV30|-
CAWTYPRENYNEQFF
TGTGCCTGGACCTACCCACGGGAGAACTACAATGAGCAGTTCTTC
>-|TRBJ2-1|TRBV4-1|few
CASSHPFPGTSYNEQFF
TGCGCCAGCAGCCATCCCTTCCCGGGGACCTCCTACAATGAGCAGTTCTTC
>-|TRBJ2-7|TRBV10-3|-
CAISEDVAGPSYEQYF
TGTGCCATCAGTGAGGACGTCGCGGGACCGTCCTACGAGCAGTACTTC
>-|TRBJ1-5|TRBV5-1|-
CASSPGPEDNQPQHF
TGCGCCAGCAGCCCGGGACCCGAGGACAATCAGCCCCAGCATTTT
>-|TRBJ1-3|TRBV28|-
CAHSGPGTGNTIYF
TGTGCCCATTCGGGCCCGGGTACTGGAAACACCATATATTTT
>TRBD1|TRBJ2-1|TRBV7-9|few
CASSRRTGDDEQFF
TGTGCCAGCAGCCGGAGGACAGGGGACGATGAGCAGTTCTTC
>TRBD2|TRBJ2-1|TRBV19|few
CASSKTSGSYNEQFF
TGTGCCAGTAGTAAGACTAGCGGGTCCTACAATGAGCAGTTCTTC
>TRBD1|TRBJ2-7|TRBV6-1|many
CASSAGQGTRDCF
TGTGCCAGCAGTGCCGGACAGGGTACCCGGGACTGCTTC
>TRBD2|TRBJ2-1|TRBV19|few
CASSISGLAGRNEQFF
TGTGCCAGTAGTATATCGGGACTAGCGGGACGAAATGAGCAGTTCTTC
>-|TRBJ2-7|TRBV28|few
CASSQMTTTYEQYF
TGTGCCAGCAGTCAAATGACTACGACCTACGAGCAGTACTTC
>-|TRBJ2-3|TRBV6-6|-
CASSYSRAGSSDTQYF
TGTGCCAGCAGTTACTCGAGGGCCGGGAGCTCAGATACGCAGTATTTT
>-|TRBJ2-5|TRBV30|few
CAWDRSAQETQYF
TGTGCCTGGGACAGGTCGGCGCAAGAGACCCAGTACTTC
>-|TRBJ2-7|TRBV7-2|-
CASSSRAAPAYEQYF
TGTGCCAGCAGCTCACGGGCAGCGCCAGCCTACGAGCAGTACTTC
>TRBD1|TRBJ2-5|TRBV25-1|-
CASSENRGYQETQYF
TGTGCCAGCAGTGAAAACAGGGGGTACCAAGAGACCCAGTACTTC
>-|TRBJ2-5|TRBV7-3|-
CASSSSWQETQYF
TGTGCCAGCAGCTCTAGCTGGCAAGAGACCCAGTACTTC
>TRBD2|TRBJ2-1|TRBV6-1|-
CASRLAGYNEQFF
TGTGCCAGCCGACTAGCGGGATACAATGAGCAGTTCTTC
>TRBD2|TRBJ2-7|TRBV30|many
CAWSGTRAYEQYF
TGTGCCTGGAGCGGGACTAGGGCCTACGAGCAGTACTTC
>TRBD2|TRBJ2-7|TRBV7-9|few
CASRAGRFSYEQYF
TGTGCCAGCAGGGCCGGGAGGTTCTCCTACGAGCAGTACTTC
>TRBD1|TRBJ2-7|TRBV7-2|-
CASLKDRDHEQYF
TGTGCCAGCCTGAAGGACAGGGACCACGAGCAGTACTTC
>-|TRBJ1-3|TRBV6-5|many
CASREQGGQGNTIYF
TGTGCCAGCCGGGAACAGGGAGGGCAAGGAAACACCATATATTTT
>-|TRBJ2-1|TRBV15|many
CATSRVPKPGNEQFF
TGTGCCACCAGCAGAGTTCCCAAACCTGGGAATGAGCAGTTCTTC
>-|TRBJ2-1|TRBV5-1|-
CASSSRAGSYNEQFF
TGCGCCAGCAGTTCCAGGGCGGGGTCCTACAATGAGCAGTTCTTC
>TRBD2|TRBJ2-7|TRBV11-2|few
CASSSNFAGDSYEQYF
TGTGCCAGCAGCTCCAATTTTGCGGGAGACTCCTACGAGCAGTACTTC
>TRBD2|TRBJ2-2|TRBV7-2|-
CASSPGLAGTGELFF
TGTGCCAGCAGCCCGGGACTAGCGGGGACCGGGGAGCTGTTTTTT
>-|TRBJ2-3|TRBV2|many
CASSLTDTQYF
TGTGCCAGCAGTCTCACAGATACGCAGTATTTT
>TRBD1|TRBJ2-7|TRBV4-3|-
CASSQETGYFYEQYF
TGCGCCAGCAGCCAAGAGACAGGGTACTTCTACGAGCAGTACTTC
>-|TRBJ2-1|TRBV7-2|-
CAPTQGGGSPETYNEQFF
TGTGCCCCGACCCAAGGGGGGGGTAGCCCCGAAACCTACAATGAGCAGTTCTTC
>-|TRBJ2-5|TRBV30|-
CAWTGGTQETQYF
TGTGCCTGGACGGGCGGGACACAAGAGACCCAGTACTTC
>TRBD1|TRBJ2-5|TRBV7-9|few
CASSRTGDPETQYF
TGTGCCAGCAGCCGCACAGGGGACCCAGAGACCCAGTACTTC
>TRBD2|TRBJ2-3|TRBV7-2|-
CASSPTSGSGTDTQYF
TGTGCCAGCAGCCCGACTAGCGGGTCGGGCACAGATACGCAGTATTTT
>-|TRBJ2-1|TRBV5-1|many
CASSPLDTYNEQFF
TGCGCCAGCAGCCCCTTGGACACTTACAATGAGCAGTTCTTC
>-|TRBJ2-1|TRBV20-1|few
CTLQGNEQFF
TGCACCTTGCAGGGTAATGAGCAGTTCTTC
>-|TRBJ2-3|TRBV5-4|-
CASSVRHLSTDTQYF
TGTGCCAGCAGCGTGCGACACCTAAGCACAGATACGCAGTATTTT
>TRBD2|TRBJ2-1|TRBV4-1|few
CASSGLASSYNEQFF
TGCGCCAGCAGCGGACTAGCGAGCTCCTACAATGAGCAGTTCTTC